The next 27 T cell receptor beta chains were all read from a single sample in a study of blood T cell repertoires in COVID-19. TCRdb's copy holds only in-frame clones and misses some; the assay was immunoSEQ multiplex PCR. Of over 130,000 clones in the sample, more than 75% were seen once. The material sequenced was peripheral blood. The source of these receptors is a human donor in a cohort sampled during active COVID-19.

This chain connects TRBV6-5 to TRBJ1-4; D is unresolved. The CDR3 consists of 15 residues. V was clipped by 2 bases and J by 8 bases, with 15 bases between them. Germline V gene lookup returns CDR1 MNHEY and CDR2 SVGAGI. This CDR3 reads CASSYPRRGTEKLFF. DNA of the CDR3: TGTGCCAGCAGTTACCCCAGGCGGGGAACGGAAAAACTGTTTTTT.

The V call is TRBV28, the J call TRBJ1-5, with no clear D. CDR3 size: 15 residues. Germline CDR1 and CDR2: MDHEN and SYDVKM. Trimming stripped 5 bases from V and 1 base from J, with 12 bases between. CDR3 DNA sequence: TGTGCCAGCAGTCCACTACAAATAAGCAATCAGCCCCAGCATTTT. Protein sequence: CASSPLQISNQPQHF.

The chain is built from TRBV19 and TRBJ1-5, with unresolved D. The V and J ends lost 1 base and 0 bases respectively, with 7 bases between them. Germline loops: CDR1 LNHDA, CDR2 SQIVND (reference sequence). This CDR3 comprises 15 residues. The CDR3 region has the DNA TGTGCCAGTAGTATAGGAGGCTATAGCAATCAGCCCCAGCATTTT. Residues: CASSIGGYSNQPQHF.

The rearrangement joins TRBV6-5 to TRBJ2-1, with D unresolved. This CDR3 has 12 residues. Germline lookup yields CDR1 MNHEY and CDR2 SVGAGI. The V gene lost 6 bases and the J gene lost 8 bases, with 11 bases spanning the gap. The CDR3 DNA follows: TGTGCCAGCAGCCCAGAATCCTATGAGCAGTTCTTC. Its protein product is CASSPESYEQFF.

The chain employs TRBV5-1 and TRBJ2-3; 13 positions agree with TRBD2. Per germline, CDR1 SGHRS and CDR2 YFSETQ. The CDR3 runs to 21 residues. After removal of 4 bases from V and 5 bases from J, the junction contained 22 bases not matched to a gene. The CDR3 nucleotides read TGCGCCAGCAGCCGCTCCGGGACTAGCGGGAACCCTTTTACTTTGGAAGATACGCAGTATTTT. Its protein product is CASSRSGTSGNPFTLEDTQYF.

CDR3 region: CASQPGLAGGKGQETQYF. DNA of the CDR3: TGTGCCAGCCAACCAGGACTAGCGGGAGGGAAGGGCCAAGAGACCCAGTACTTC. The chain couples TRBV19 to TRBJ2-5; 15 positions agree with TRBD2. With 9 bases clipped from V and 1 base from J, the junction kept 12 bases outside the gene matches. CDR1 and CDR2 (germline): LNHDA, SQIVND (reference sequence). This CDR3 is built from 18 residues.

The chain carries TRBV18 and TRBJ2-7; 10 nucleotides match TRBD2. The CDR3 runs 15 residues. Trimming cost V 2 bases and J 7 bases; bases outside gene matches: 8. The germline V gene encodes CDR1 KGHSH and CDR2 LQKENI. This chain's CDR3 is CASSPGLAGASEQYF. The CDR3 coding sequence is TGTGCCAGCTCACCAGGGCTAGCGGGAGCATCTGAGCAGTACTTC.

This clone was seen a handful of times. V and J are TRBV30 and TRBJ1-2, with 7 bases fitting TRBD1. The CDR3 loop spans 13 amino acids. Germline V gives CDR1 GTSNPN, CDR2 SVGIG (reference sequence). The V and J ends lost 3 bases and 8 bases, in that order; junction bases with no gene match: 9. CDR3 loop: CAWRGQSLGGYTF. CDR3 DNA sequence: TGTGCCTGGAGGGGACAGTCACTCGGGGGCTACACCTTC.

A single count supports this clone. The gene calls are TRBV28 and TRBJ1-1; 8 positions agree with TRBD1. CDR3 length: 18 residues. CDR1 and CDR2 from the germline V gene are MDHEN and SYDVKM. V lost 4 bases, J lost 1 base, and 14 bases stayed unmatched. CDR3 sequence: CASSYPAGDRGTNTEAFF. In DNA form, the CDR3 reads TGTGCCAGCAGTTATCCCGCCGGCGACAGGGGTACGAACACTGAAGCTTTCTTT.

The V and J genes are TRBV21-1 and TRBJ2-1; the table names TRBD1, a call not compared with the DNA. TRBV21-1 is recorded as a pseudogene. The CDR3 length is 16 residues. The CDR3 DNA sequence: TGTGCCAGCAGCAAAGTGAGGGGGCAGCCATCTTATGAGCAGTTCTTC. Protein: CASSKVRGQPSYEQFF.

The gene calls are TRBV19 and TRBJ2-2, with 9 bases identical to TRBD1. Per the germline V gene, CDR1 is LNHDA and CDR2 is SQIVND (reference sequence). The V gene end was trimmed by 11 bases and the J gene end by 2 bases; junction bases not matched to a gene: 6. The CDR3 length is 14 residues. CDR3 sequence reads: CAAGGQGNTGELFF. CDR3 DNA: TGTGCCGCCGGGGGACAGGGCAACACCGGGGAGCTGTTTTTT.

This chain links TRBV30 with TRBJ2-1, with D tentatively TRBD2 (5 bases). Deletions cut 7 bases from V and 0 bases from J, with 13 bases between. The CDR3 contains 14 residues. Germline V gene data show CDR1 as GTSNPN and CDR2 as SVGIG (reference sequence). CDR3 region: CAYPSRPSYNEQFF. CDR3 nucleotide sequence: TGTGCCTATCCTAGCCGTCCCTCCTACAATGAGCAGTTCTTC. Complete variable domain (other parts from reference TRBV30 and TRBJ2-1): SQTIHQWPATLVQPVGSPLSLECTVEGTSNPNLYWYRQAAGRGLQLLFYSVGIGQISSEVPQNLSASRPQDRQFILSSKKLLLSDSGFYLCAYPSRPSYNEQFFGPGTRLTVL.

This clone showed up just a few times. V gene TRBV7-9 combines with J gene TRBJ2-7; D is perhaps TRBD2 (6 bases). The CDR3 totals 15 residues. Trimming removed 5 bases from V and 9 bases from J, with 23 bases in between. The germline V gene encodes CDR1 SEHNR and CDR2 FQNEAQ (reference sequence). The CDR3 DNA is TGTGCCAGCAGCGGCAGACAAGGGGCGCGGGGTAGGCAGTACTTC. Protein sequence: CASSGRQGARGRQYF.

The genes are TRBV21-1 and TRBJ2-2; the DNA was not used to check the table's D call, TRBD1. TRBV21-1 is a pseudogene segment. The CDR3 is 16 residues long. Here the CDR3 DNA reads TGTGCCAGCAGCAACACGGCAGGAACGAACACCGGGGAGCTGTTTTTT. This translates into CASSNTAGTNTGELFF.

The V and J genes are TRBV5-6 and TRBJ1-3; D uncertain. From germline, CDR1 is SGHDT and CDR2 YYEEEE. Trimming stripped 4 bases from V and 8 bases from J, with 16 bases between. The CDR3 extends over 14 amino acids. This CDR3 reads CASSLSSSGDTIYF. As DNA, the CDR3 is TGTGCCAGCAGCCTCTCTTCCAGCGGAGACACCATATATTTT.

V is TRBV27 and J is TRBJ2-1; D perhaps matches TRBD2 (6 bases). The V end was cut by 3 bases, the J end by 5 bases, with 14 bases between. Germline V gives CDR1 MNHEY, CDR2 SMNVEV (reference sequence). This CDR3 spans 15 amino acids. CDR3 in DNA: TGTGCCAGCAGTTTCGTTACCGGGACTCACAATGAGCAGTTCTTC. It codes for CASSFVTGTHNEQFF.

This chain connects TRBV3-1 (or the pseudogene TRBV3-2) to TRBJ1-3; possibly TRBD1 for D (6 bases). V lost 3 bases and J 2 bases, leaving 11 bases between the germline ends. CDR3 length equals 15 residues. CDR1 is LGHDT and CDR2 is YNNKEL in the germline V gene (reference sequence). Here the CDR3 reads CASSQQGSPGNTIYF. The CDR3 DNA reads TGTGCCAGCAGCCAGCAGGGGTCGCCTGGAAACACCATATATTTT.

This clone was counted only a few times. The chain links TRBV18 to TRBJ1-6; D not certain. The V end lost 3 bases, the J end lost 6 bases, and 12 bases lay between the germline ends. The CDR3 length is 15 residues. Germline lookup yields CDR1 KGHSH and CDR2 LQKENI. This CDR3 reads CASSPPAGGNSPLHF. The CDR3 DNA reads as TGTGCCAGCTCACCCCCGGCAGGAGGTAATTCACCCCTCCACTTT.

The chain is built from TRBV28 and TRBJ1-5; 8 bases are shared with TRBD1. CDR1 is MDHEN, CDR2 SYDVKM, per germline. The CDR3 is 14 amino acids. V was clipped by 6 bases and J by 9 bases; unmatched bases: 10. CDR3 bases: TGTGCCAGCAGCCATTCCGCAGGGGGCGTGCCCCAGCATTTT. This gives the protein CASSHSAGGVPQHF.

The chain links TRBV12-5 to TRBJ2-3; TRBD2 agrees at 13 bases. The V and J ends lost 2 bases and 3 bases, in that order; junction bases with no gene match: 11. This CDR3 region has 19 residues. Germline lookup yields CDR1 LGHNT and CDR2 FRNRAP. CDR3 sequence reads: CASGLPSRLAGGYTDTQYF. The CDR3 nucleotides read TGTGCTAGTGGTTTGCCCTCTCGACTAGCGGGGGGTTATACAGATACGCAGTATTTT.

The chain joins TRBV3-1 (or the pseudogene TRBV3-2) to TRBJ2-5, with TRBD1 identical over 10 bases. Trimming removed 4 bases from V and 5 bases from J; junction bases left unmatched: 13. The CDR3 spans 17 residues. Germline CDR1 and CDR2: LGHDT and YNNKEL (reference sequence). This CDR3 reads CASSLRTQTGGGETQYF. In DNA, the CDR3 is TGTGCCAGCAGCCTACGAACTCAGACAGGGGGCGGCGAGACCCAGTACTTC.

The gene calls are TRBV11-2 and TRBJ2-3; D might be TRBD1 (6 bases). Trimming took off 5 bases at V and 2 bases at J, with 14 bases between the two ends. The CDR3 sequence is 15 residues long. Germline CDR1 and CDR2: SGHAT and FQNNGV. The CDR3 loop reads CASSADSPFTDTQYF. The CDR3 DNA reads as TGTGCCAGCAGCGCGGACAGTCCGTTCACAGATACGCAGTATTTT.

The chain has TRBV30 and TRBJ1-1; 9 bases agree with TRBD1. CDR3 size: 14 residues. Per germline, CDR1 GTSNPN and CDR2 SVGIG (reference sequence). Losses at the gene ends were 3 bases for V and 5 bases for J; bases not matched to a gene: 7. The DNA for the CDR3 is TGTGCCTGGAGCCTTACAGGGGGCAGGACTGAAGCTTTCTTT. It yields the protein CAWSLTGGRTEAFF.

The sample holds a few counts of this clone. This chain connects TRBV5-8 to TRBJ2-1, with D maybe TRBD1 (5 bases). Trimming took off 0 bases at V and 4 bases at J, with 11 bases between the two ends. The CDR3 spans 15 residues. Germline CDR1 SGHTS, CDR2 YDEGEE. CDR3 in DNA: TGTGCCAGCAGCTTGGTTTCAGGGCCTTACAATGAGCAGTTCTTC. It specifies CASSLVSGPYNEQFF. The entire variable domain, with the rest obtained from reference TRBV5-8 and TRBJ2-1, is as follows: EAGVTQSPTHLIKTRGQQATLRCSPISGHTSVYWYQQALGLGLQFLLWYDEGEERNRGNFPPRFSGRQFPNYSSELNVNALELEDSALYLCASSLVSGPYNEQFFGPGTRLTVL.

The CDR3 DNA follows: TGCGCCAGCAGCCTTACGGGACTAGGGATCAATGAGCAGTTCTTC. Protein sequence: CASSLTGLGINEQFF. The chain uses TRBV4-1 and TRBJ2-1; 8 positions match TRBD2. CDR3 length: 15 amino acids. With 4 bases clipped from V and 6 bases from J, the junction kept 8 bases outside the gene matches. CDR1 and CDR2 from the germline V gene are MGHRA and YSYEKL.

The J gene is TRBJ1-2, the V gene TRBV18; possibly TRBD1 for D (5 bases). The ends were cut back, 8 bases at V and 6 bases at J, with 19 bases in the middle. The germline V gene has CDR1 KGHSH and CDR2 LQKENI. The CDR3 sequence is 14 residues long. The CDR3 DNA sequence: TGTGCCAGCACTTCGGGGACTAAAAATGATGGCTACACCTTC. Residues: CASTSGTKNDGYTF.

This chain connects TRBV6-1 to TRBJ2-3, with D unclear. Trimming shortened V by 0 bases and J by 0 bases, and 4 bases separated the two germline ends. There are 14 residues in the CDR3. Germline assignment: CDR1 MNHNS and CDR2 SASEGT. The CDR3 loop is CASSEAGSTDTQYF. CDR3 bases: TGTGCCAGCAGTGAAGCTGGCAGCACAGATACGCAGTATTTT.